The rows below give T cell receptor beta chains drawn from one sample of a study of T cell responses to AZD1222 COVID-19 vaccine. Sequenced by immunoSEQ multiplex PCR; TCRdb stores in-frame clones only, minus some. This table holds roughly 180,000 clones, 94% found once. Sequenced here: peripheral blood, sampled 28 days after the second AZD1222 dose. The receptors were gathered from an adult who received the AZD1222 COVID-19 vaccine. Both conserved end residues are part of each CDR3. The D gene is left open where the match is weak. Only part of the rows carry a size: once, few, many, or a class if the clone is expanded.

V gene: TRBV6-5
J gene: TRBJ1-2
clone size: .
D gene: .
CDR3 DNA: TGTGCCAGCAAGGTCGGCAGGCGGGATGGCTACACCTTC
CDR3 protein: CASKVGRRDGYTF

V gene: TRBV25-1
J gene: TRBJ1-1
clone size: .
D gene: .
CDR3 DNA: TGTGCCAGCAAAGACTGGGCTGAAGCTTTCTTT
CDR3 protein: CASKDWAEAFF

V gene: TRBV19
J gene: TRBJ1-5
clone size: .
D gene: .
CDR3 DNA: TGTGCCAGCCGGACGTGGCAGAGCAATCAGCCCCAGCATTTT
CDR3 protein: CASRTWQSNQPQHF

V gene: TRBV18
J gene: TRBJ1-1
clone size: .
D gene: TRBD1
CDR3 DNA: TGTGCCAGCTCACCTTCGGACAGGGGAGCTTTCTTT
CDR3 protein: CASSPSDRGAFF

V gene: TRBV2
J gene: TRBJ2-3
clone size: .
D gene: .
CDR3 DNA: TGTGCCAGCAGTGAACTGGGGGAGCTGGGCACAGATACGCAGTATTTT
CDR3 protein: CASSELGELGTDTQYF

V gene: TRBV30
J gene: TRBJ1-6
clone size: once
D gene: .
CDR3 DNA: TGTGCCTGGAGTTACCCGGACCGACTGTATAATTCACCCCTCCACTTT
CDR3 protein: CAWSYPDRLYNSPLHF

V gene: TRBV11-2
J gene: TRBJ1-1
clone size: .
D gene: .
CDR3 DNA: TGTGCCAGCAGCTCCAGGGGCACTGAAGCTTTCTTT
CDR3 protein: CASSSRGTEAFF

V gene: TRBV12-3/TRBV12-4
J gene: TRBJ2-4
clone size: .
D gene: .
CDR3 DNA: TGTGCCAGCTCCGTAATAAAAAACATTCAGTACTTC
CDR3 protein: CASSVIKNIQYF

V gene: TRBV7-2
J gene: TRBJ2-7
clone size: .
D gene: .
CDR3 DNA: TGTGCCAGCAGCTTAGGCGGGGCATCCTACGAGCAGTACTTC
CDR3 protein: CASSLGGASYEQYF

V gene: TRBV6-5
J gene: TRBJ2-7
clone size: .
D gene: TRBD2
CDR3 DNA: TGTGCCAGCGGTCTAGCGGGAGAATACGAGCAGTACTTC
CDR3 protein: CASGLAGEYEQYF

V gene: TRBV2
J gene: TRBJ1-6
clone size: .
D gene: .
CDR3 DNA: TGTGCCAGCAGAGCTAAGCTTTCACCCCTCCACTTT
CDR3 protein: CASRAKLSPLHF

V gene: TRBV3-1/TRBV3-2
J gene: TRBJ2-1
clone size: once
D gene: .
CDR3 DNA: TGTGCCAGCAGCCAAGCCGCGACTAGTCTTCTGCTCTTC
CDR3 protein: CASSQAATSLLLF

V gene: TRBV7-7
J gene: TRBJ2-1
clone size: .
D gene: TRBD2
CDR3 DNA: TGTGCTAGCAGCTTAATGGGCGGGAGGGGGAACAATGAGCAGTTCTTC
CDR3 protein: CASSLMGGRGNNEQFF

V gene: TRBV18
J gene: TRBJ2-7
clone size: .
D gene: TRBD1
CDR3 DNA: TGTGCCAGCTCGCCAGGACAGGATCACGAGCAGTACTTC
CDR3 protein: CASSPGQDHEQYF

V gene: TRBV6-5
J gene: TRBJ2-3
clone size: .
D gene: .
CDR3 DNA: TGTGCCACCAGAGGGGGGACTACATACACAGATACGCAGTATTTT
CDR3 protein: CATRGGTTYTDTQYF

V gene: TRBV5-1
J gene: TRBJ2-5
clone size: .
D gene: .
CDR3 DNA: TGCGCCAGCAGCCCTGTAGGGGCGGCGCGAGAGACCCAGTACTTC
CDR3 protein: CASSPVGAARETQYF

V gene: TRBV5-4
J gene: TRBJ1-2
clone size: .
D gene: .
CDR3 DNA: TGTGCCAGCAGCTTTCTCCGGGACCAACGGGCCTATGGCTACACCTTC
CDR3 protein: CASSFLRDQRAYGYTF

V gene: TRBV6-4
J gene: TRBJ2-3
clone size: .
D gene: TRBD2
CDR3 DNA: TGTGCCAGCAGTGAAGCGGGGGGCACAGATACGCAGTATTTT
CDR3 protein: CASSEAGGTDTQYF

V gene: TRBV5-6
J gene: TRBJ1-3
clone size: .
D gene: TRBD1
CDR3 DNA: TGTGCCAGCAGCGTTGGACAGGGTCGCTCTGGAAACACCATATATTTT
CDR3 protein: CASSVGQGRSGNTIYF

V gene: TRBV13
J gene: TRBJ2-1
clone size: .
D gene: .
CDR3 DNA: TGTGCCAGCAGCTTAGTTGGGCCCTCGAGAAATGAGCAGTTCTTC
CDR3 protein: CASSLVGPSRNEQFF

V gene: TRBV4-1
J gene: TRBJ1-4
clone size: .
D gene: TRBD1
CDR3 DNA: TGCGCCAGCAGCTCCGACAGGGCCGGAAAACTGTTTTTT
CDR3 protein: CASSSDRAGKLFF

V gene: TRBV3-1/TRBV3-2
J gene: TRBJ2-2
clone size: .
D gene: .
CDR3 DNA: TGTGCCAGCAGCCAAGGATTGTCCGGGGAGCTGTTTTTT
CDR3 protein: CASSQGLSGELFF

V gene: TRBV10-3
J gene: TRBJ2-7
clone size: .
D gene: TRBD2
CDR3 DNA: TGTGCCATCAGTGAGTCCCGGGGGGGCCTATCCTACGAGCAGTACTTC
CDR3 protein: CAISESRGGLSYEQYF

V gene: TRBV7-8
J gene: TRBJ2-1
clone size: .
D gene: .
CDR3 DNA: TGTGCCAGCAGCTTAGCGGAATACTACAATGAGCAGTTCTTC
CDR3 protein: CASSLAEYYNEQFF

V gene: TRBV28
J gene: TRBJ2-7
clone size: .
D gene: .
CDR3 DNA: TGTGCCAGCAGTTTATCGTCAGGGACTTACGAGCAGTACTTC
CDR3 protein: CASSLSSGTYEQYF

V gene: TRBV7-9
J gene: TRBJ1-4
clone size: .
D gene: TRBD1
CDR3 DNA: TGTGCCAGCAGCCCGGTGACAGGGAGACAGGAAAAACTGTTTTTT
CDR3 protein: CASSPVTGRQEKLFF

V gene: TRBV5-5
J gene: TRBJ1-1
clone size: .
D gene: .
CDR3 DNA: TGTGCCAGCAGCTTGGCTCGAAATCAGAACACTGAAGCTTTCTTT
CDR3 protein: CASSLARNQNTEAFF

V gene: TRBV6-2/TRBV6-3
J gene: TRBJ1-5
clone size: .
D gene: TRBD1
CDR3 DNA: TGTGCCAGCAGTTACTTGCCAGGGGGCTCTTATCAGCCCCAGCATTTT
CDR3 protein: CASSYLPGGSYQPQHF

V gene: TRBV7-2
J gene: TRBJ2-7
clone size: .
D gene: TRBD2
CDR3 DNA: TGTGCCAGCAGCTTAACCGGACTAGCGGGGGTGGGCGAGCAGTACTTC
CDR3 protein: CASSLTGLAGVGEQYF

V gene: TRBV6-6
J gene: TRBJ2-1
clone size: .
D gene: TRBD2
CDR3 DNA: TGTGCCAGCAGTATGAGACTAGCGGGTAACAATGAGCAGTTCTTC
CDR3 protein: CASSMRLAGNNEQFF

V gene: TRBV20-1
J gene: TRBJ2-2
clone size: .
D gene: .
CDR3 DNA: TGCAGTGCTAGTTATAGCGGAACCGCCGGGGAGCTGTTTTTT
CDR3 protein: CSASYSGTAGELFF

V gene: TRBV12-3/TRBV12-4
J gene: TRBJ2-1
clone size: once
D gene: .
CDR3 DNA: TGTGCCAGCAGTCGGCAACTCCAGAGTGAGCAGTTCTTC
CDR3 protein: CASSRQLQSEQFF

V gene: TRBV11-2
J gene: TRBJ1-2
clone size: once
D gene: .
CDR3 DNA: TGTGCCAGCAGCTTAGATAGGGCAGCTTATGGCTACACCTTC
CDR3 protein: CASSLDRAAYGYTF

V gene: TRBV5-5
J gene: TRBJ2-5
clone size: once
D gene: TRBD1
CDR3 DNA: TGTGCCAGCAGCTGGGGCCAGACAGGGTGGGAGACCCAGTACTTC
CDR3 protein: CASSWGQTGWETQYF

V gene: TRBV4-2
J gene: TRBJ2-3
clone size: .
D gene: .
CDR3 DNA: TGTGCCAGCAGCCAAGATGAGAGCGGCAGCACAGATACGCAGTATTTT
CDR3 protein: CASSQDESGSTDTQYF

V gene: TRBV7-2
J gene: TRBJ2-7
clone size: .
D gene: .
CDR3 DNA: TGTGCCAGCACCTCCAGGGTATCCTACGAGCAGTACTTC
CDR3 protein: CASTSRVSYEQYF

V gene: TRBV7-9
J gene: TRBJ1-2
clone size: .
D gene: .
CDR3 DNA: TGTGCCAGCAGCTTATATCCAAGGGACGCTAGCTATGGCTACACCTTC
CDR3 protein: CASSLYPRDASYGYTF

V gene: TRBV6-5
J gene: TRBJ1-5
clone size: .
D gene: .
CDR3 DNA: TGTGCCAGCTCGATAGGCAGCTCTTATCAGCCCCAGCATTTT
CDR3 protein: CASSIGSSYQPQHF

V gene: TRBV5-5
J gene: TRBJ1-6
clone size: once
D gene: .
CDR3 DNA: TGTGCCAGCAGCTTCGGCGAACGAACCTCACCCCTCCACTTT
CDR3 protein: CASSFGERTSPLHF

V gene: TRBV5-8
J gene: TRBJ1-1
clone size: .
D gene: .
CDR3 DNA: TGTGCCAGCAGCTTCCGTCGGGGGAACACTGAAGCTTTCTTT
CDR3 protein: CASSFRRGNTEAFF

V gene: TRBV4-3
J gene: TRBJ1-3
clone size: .
D gene: .
CDR3 DNA: TGCGCCAGCAGCCAAGAGAGCTCTGGAAACACCATATATTTT
CDR3 protein: CASSQESSGNTIYF

V gene: TRBV5-4
J gene: TRBJ1-4
clone size: .
D gene: TRBD1
CDR3 DNA: TGTGCCAGCAGCGTGGGGCAGGGGGCAATGAAGGCTAATGAAAAACTGTTTTTT
CDR3 protein: CASSVGQGAMKANEKLFF

V gene: TRBV7-2
J gene: TRBJ2-5
clone size: .
D gene: TRBD2
CDR3 DNA: TGTGCCAGCAGTCGACTAGCGGGGGCCAGTGGAGAGACCCAGTACTTC
CDR3 protein: CASSRLAGASGETQYF

V gene: TRBV9
J gene: TRBJ1-2
clone size: .
D gene: .
CDR3 DNA: TGTGCCAGCAGCGTAGGGGCAGATCAGAACTATGGCTACACCTTC
CDR3 protein: CASSVGADQNYGYTF

V gene: TRBV11-3
J gene: TRBJ2-3
clone size: .
D gene: .
CDR3 DNA: TGTGCCAGCAGCTTAGACGGAGGGGGCACAGATACGCAGTATTTT
CDR3 protein: CASSLDGGGTDTQYF

V gene: TRBV6-2/TRBV6-3
J gene: TRBJ2-7
clone size: .
D gene: TRBD2
CDR3 DNA: TGTGCCAGCAGTCACCCACTAGCGGGGAGCTACGAGCAGTACTTC
CDR3 protein: CASSHPLAGSYEQYF

V gene: TRBV3-1/TRBV3-2
J gene: TRBJ2-3
clone size: .
D gene: .
CDR3 DNA: TGTGCCAGCAGGTGGGGCGGGAGCACAGATACGCAGTATTTT
CDR3 protein: CASRWGGSTDTQYF

V gene: TRBV2
J gene: TRBJ1-5
clone size: .
D gene: .
CDR3 DNA: TGTGCCAGCAACGGGAGGGAGGGTCAGCCCCAGCATTTT
CDR3 protein: CASNGREGQPQHF

V gene: TRBV7-9
J gene: TRBJ1-2
clone size: .
D gene: .
CDR3 DNA: TGTGCCAGCAGCTCAGGACCTTTCTATGGCTACACCTTC
CDR3 protein: CASSSGPFYGYTF

V gene: TRBV2
J gene: TRBJ1-1
clone size: once
D gene: TRBD1
CDR3 DNA: TGTGCCAGCAGTGAAGCCCTAAGGACAGGGGGGAACACTGAAGCTTTCTTT
CDR3 protein: CASSEALRTGGNTEAFF

V gene: TRBV29-1
J gene: TRBJ1-3
clone size: .
D gene: .
CDR3 DNA: TGCAGCGTTGCACAGGGAAATGGAAACACCATATATTTT
CDR3 protein: CSVAQGNGNTIYF

V gene: TRBV28
J gene: TRBJ2-7
clone size: .
D gene: TRBD2
CDR3 DNA: TGTGCCAGCACCCCTCACGGGACGGGAGGGCCGGGGTACGAGCAGTACTTC
CDR3 protein: CASTPHGTGGPGYEQYF

V gene: TRBV28
J gene: TRBJ2-1
clone size: .
D gene: TRBD1
CDR3 DNA: TGTGCCAGCAGTTTCTTGGGGACAGGGGACAATGAGCAGTTCTTC
CDR3 protein: CASSFLGTGDNEQFF

V gene: TRBV4-1
J gene: TRBJ1-2
clone size: .
D gene: TRBD1
CDR3 DNA: TGCGCCAGCAGCCAAGGAGCAGGGGGTTTAACTAACTATGGCTACACCTTC
CDR3 protein: CASSQGAGGLTNYGYTF

V gene: TRBV29-1
J gene: TRBJ1-2
clone size: few
D gene: .
CDR3 DNA: TGCAGCGTTGATCCCGGGTCCCTTAACTATGGCTACACCTTC
CDR3 protein: CSVDPGSLNYGYTF